The rows below give T cell receptor beta chains drawn from one sample of a study of memory CD4+ T cells and cytomegalovirus serostatus. Profiling relied on immunoSEQ multiplex PCR, and the TCRdb table lists in-frame clones only, not all of them. This sample has 85,000 to 100,000 clones, with 75% to 90% found just once. Material for sequencing was memory CD4+ T cells from blood. These receptors all come from an adult in good health and CMV-seropositive. Each CDR3 is given with its conserved first and last residue. Each record gives: J gene, D gene, V gene, clone size, CDR3 DNA, CDR3 protein. D genes are given only for firm matches. Clone sizes are given selectively: once, few, many, or a class where the clone is expanded.

J gene: TRBJ2-1
D gene: -
V gene: TRBV5-1
clone size: -
CDR3 DNA: TGCGCCAGCAGCTTAGATGTGTCCTACAATGAGCAGTTCTTC
CDR3 protein: CASSLDVSYNEQFF

J gene: TRBJ2-5
D gene: -
V gene: TRBV7-9
clone size: -
CDR3 DNA: TGTGCCAGCAGCTCCTCGATGGAGACCCAGTACTTC
CDR3 protein: CASSSSMETQYF

J gene: TRBJ2-7
D gene: -
V gene: TRBV30
clone size: many
CDR3 DNA: TGTGCCTGGAGTGTAGGAGGGAGTGTGTGGTCCGAGCAGTACTTC
CDR3 protein: CAWSVGGSVWSEQYF

J gene: TRBJ1-2
D gene: -
V gene: TRBV5-1
clone size: -
CDR3 DNA: TGCGCCAGCAGCTTGACATCGGCCGACTATGGCTACACCTTC
CDR3 protein: CASSLTSADYGYTF

J gene: TRBJ2-5
D gene: -
V gene: TRBV2
clone size: -
CDR3 DNA: TGTGCCAGCAGTGAGGCGGGCCTAGAGACCCAGTACTTC
CDR3 protein: CASSEAGLETQYF

J gene: TRBJ2-1
D gene: TRBD2
V gene: TRBV7-2
clone size: -
CDR3 DNA: TGTGCCAGCAGCTTAGAAGTCGGCGGGGGATACAATGAGCAGTTCTTC
CDR3 protein: CASSLEVGGGYNEQFF

J gene: TRBJ2-5
D gene: -
V gene: TRBV5-1
clone size: -
CDR3 DNA: TGCGCCAGCAGCATACAGGGACAAGAGACCCAGTACTTC
CDR3 protein: CASSIQGQETQYF

J gene: TRBJ2-2
D gene: -
V gene: TRBV5-6
clone size: once
CDR3 DNA: TGTGCCAGCAGCTTGTCGGGGACCGGGGAGCTGTTTTTT
CDR3 protein: CASSLSGTGELFF

J gene: TRBJ2-7
D gene: TRBD1
V gene: TRBV10-3
clone size: -
CDR3 DNA: TGTGCCATCAGTGACGGGACAGGGATCTACGAGCAGTACTTC
CDR3 protein: CAISDGTGIYEQYF

J gene: TRBJ1-1
D gene: TRBD1
V gene: TRBV4-2
clone size: -
CDR3 DNA: TGTGCCAGCAGCCAAGGGGTTTGGAGGGGGCAGAACACTGAAGCTTTCTTT
CDR3 protein: CASSQGVWRGQNTEAFF